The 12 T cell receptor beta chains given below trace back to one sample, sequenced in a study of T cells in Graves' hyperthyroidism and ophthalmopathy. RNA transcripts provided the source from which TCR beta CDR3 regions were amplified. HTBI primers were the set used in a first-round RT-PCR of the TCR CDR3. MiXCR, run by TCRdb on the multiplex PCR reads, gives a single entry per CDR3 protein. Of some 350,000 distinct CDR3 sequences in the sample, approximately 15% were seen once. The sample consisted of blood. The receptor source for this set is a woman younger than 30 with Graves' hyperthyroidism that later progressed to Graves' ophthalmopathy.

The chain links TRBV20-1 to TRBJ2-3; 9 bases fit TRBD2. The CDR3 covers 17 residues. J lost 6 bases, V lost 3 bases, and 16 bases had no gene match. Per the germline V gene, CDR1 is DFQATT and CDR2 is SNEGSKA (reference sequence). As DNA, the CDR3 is TGCAGTGCTAGTTACTCGGGCGGCGGGAGGGCCAGGGATACGCAGTATTTT. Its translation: CSASYSGGGRARDTQYF.

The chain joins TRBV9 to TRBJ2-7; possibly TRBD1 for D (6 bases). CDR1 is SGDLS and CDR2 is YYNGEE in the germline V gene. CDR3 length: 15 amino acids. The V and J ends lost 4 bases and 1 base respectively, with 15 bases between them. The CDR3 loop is CASSPYSQGSYEQYF. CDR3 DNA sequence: TGTGCCAGCAGCCCATATTCACAGGGATCCTACGAGCAGTACTTC.

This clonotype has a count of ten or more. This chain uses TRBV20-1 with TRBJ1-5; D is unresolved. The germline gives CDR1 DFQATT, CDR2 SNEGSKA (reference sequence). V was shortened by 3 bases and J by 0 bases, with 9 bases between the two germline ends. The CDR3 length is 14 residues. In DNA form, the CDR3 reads TGCAGTGCTAGGCAGCCCAATAGCAATCAGCCCCAGCATTTT. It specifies CSARQPNSNQPQHF.

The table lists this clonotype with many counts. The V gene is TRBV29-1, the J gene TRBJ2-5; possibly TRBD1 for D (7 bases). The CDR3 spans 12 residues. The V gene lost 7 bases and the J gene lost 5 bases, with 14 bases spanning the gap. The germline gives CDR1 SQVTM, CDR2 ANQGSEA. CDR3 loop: CSGAGGTETQYF. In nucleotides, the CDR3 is TGCAGCGGGGCAGGGGGGACGGAGACCCAGTACTTC.

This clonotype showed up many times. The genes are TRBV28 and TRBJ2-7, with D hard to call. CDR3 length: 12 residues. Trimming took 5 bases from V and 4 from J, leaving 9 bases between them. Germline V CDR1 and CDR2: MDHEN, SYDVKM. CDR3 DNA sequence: TGTGCCAGCAGTCGCGGTAGGTACGAGCAGTACTTC. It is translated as CASSRGRYEQYF. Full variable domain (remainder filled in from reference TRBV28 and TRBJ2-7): DVKVTQSSRYLVKRTGEKVFLECVQDMDHENMFWYRQDPGLGLRLIYFSYDVKMKEKGDIPEGYSVSREKKERFSLILESASTNQTSMYLCASSRGRYEQYFGPGTRLTVT.

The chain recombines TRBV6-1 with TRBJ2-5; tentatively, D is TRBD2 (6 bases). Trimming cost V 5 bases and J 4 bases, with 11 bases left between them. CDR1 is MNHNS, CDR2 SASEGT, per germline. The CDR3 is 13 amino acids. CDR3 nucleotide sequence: TGTGCCAGCAGTTCCACAGCGGGAGAGACCCAGTACTTC. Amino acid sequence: CASSSTAGETQYF.

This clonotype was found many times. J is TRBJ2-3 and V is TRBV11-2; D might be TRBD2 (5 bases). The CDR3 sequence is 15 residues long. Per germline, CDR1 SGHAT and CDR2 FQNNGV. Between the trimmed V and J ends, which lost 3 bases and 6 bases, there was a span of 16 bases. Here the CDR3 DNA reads TGTGCCAGCAGCTTTCGTGCGGGTGAGAGGGATACGCAGTATTTT. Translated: CASSFRAGERDTQYF.

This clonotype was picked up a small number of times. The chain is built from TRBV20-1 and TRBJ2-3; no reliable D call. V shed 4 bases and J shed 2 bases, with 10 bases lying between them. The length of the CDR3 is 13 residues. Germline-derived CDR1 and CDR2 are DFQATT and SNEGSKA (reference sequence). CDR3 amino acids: CSAKIGSTDTQYF. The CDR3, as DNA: TGCAGTGCTAAGATTGGGTCCACAGATACGCAGTATTTT.

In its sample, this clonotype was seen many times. The CDR3 is CASSLGRGPSPFYEQYF. The CDR3 DNA reads as TGTGCCAGCAGTTTAGGACGGGGACCCTCCCCCTTCTACGAGCAGTACTTC. The rearrangement links TRBV12-3 or TRBV12-4 to TRBJ2-7, with D perhaps given as TRBD1 or TRBD2 (5 bases each). Trimming took 1 base from V and 3 from J, leaving 19 bases between them. The CDR3 runs 17 residues.

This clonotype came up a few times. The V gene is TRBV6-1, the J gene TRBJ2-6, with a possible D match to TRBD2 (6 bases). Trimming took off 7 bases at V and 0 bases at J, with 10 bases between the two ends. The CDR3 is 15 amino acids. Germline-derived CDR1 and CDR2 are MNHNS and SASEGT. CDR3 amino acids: CASTIAASGANVLTF. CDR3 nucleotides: TGTGCCAGCACGATAGCGGCCTCTGGGGCCAACGTCCTGACTTTC.

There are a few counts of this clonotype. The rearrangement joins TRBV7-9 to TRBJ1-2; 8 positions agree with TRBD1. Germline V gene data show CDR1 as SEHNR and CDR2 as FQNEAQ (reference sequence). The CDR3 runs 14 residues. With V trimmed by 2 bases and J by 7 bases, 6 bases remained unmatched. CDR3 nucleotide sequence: TGTGCCAGCAGCTTAACACAGGGGGGAGTTGGCTACACCTTC. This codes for CASSLTQGGVGYTF.

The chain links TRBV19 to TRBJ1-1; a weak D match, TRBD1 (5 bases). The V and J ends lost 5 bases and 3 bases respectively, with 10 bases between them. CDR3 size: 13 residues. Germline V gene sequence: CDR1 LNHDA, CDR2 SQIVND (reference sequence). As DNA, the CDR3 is TGTGCCAGTAGTCTACCAGGGCACACTGAAGCTTTCTTT. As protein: CASSLPGHTEAFF.